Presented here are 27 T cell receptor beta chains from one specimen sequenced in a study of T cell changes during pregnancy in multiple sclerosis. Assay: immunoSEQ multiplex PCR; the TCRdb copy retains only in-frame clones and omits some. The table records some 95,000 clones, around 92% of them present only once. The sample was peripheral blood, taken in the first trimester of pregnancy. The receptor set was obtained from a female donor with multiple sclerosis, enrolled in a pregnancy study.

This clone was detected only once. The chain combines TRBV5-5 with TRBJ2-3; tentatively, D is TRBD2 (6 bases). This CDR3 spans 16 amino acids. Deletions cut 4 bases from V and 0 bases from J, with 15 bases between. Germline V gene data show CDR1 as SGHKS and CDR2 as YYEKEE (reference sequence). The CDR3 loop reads CASSEREIFSTDTQYF. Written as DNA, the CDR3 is TGTGCCAGCAGCGAACGGGAGATATTTAGCACAGATACGCAGTATTTT. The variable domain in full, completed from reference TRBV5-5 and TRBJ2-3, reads DAGVTQSPTHLIKTRGQQVTLRCSPISGHKSVSWYQQVLGQGPQFIFQYYEKEERGRGNFPDRFSARQFPNYSSELNVNALLLGDSALYLCASSEREIFSTDTQYFGPGTRLTVL.

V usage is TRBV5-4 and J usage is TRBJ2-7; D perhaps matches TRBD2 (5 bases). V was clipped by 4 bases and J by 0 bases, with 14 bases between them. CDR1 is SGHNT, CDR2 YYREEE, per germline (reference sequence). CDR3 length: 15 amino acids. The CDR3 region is CASSVDLGSSYEQYF. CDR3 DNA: TGTGCCAGCAGCGTGGACCTAGGGAGCTCCTACGAGCAGTACTTC.

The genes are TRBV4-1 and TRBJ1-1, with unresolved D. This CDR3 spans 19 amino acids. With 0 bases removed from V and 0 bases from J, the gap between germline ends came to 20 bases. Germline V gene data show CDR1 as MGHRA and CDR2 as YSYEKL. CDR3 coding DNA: TGCGCCAGCAGCCAAGATGACGGTTGGGAGTCAGCCATGAACACTGAAGCTTTCTTT. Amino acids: CASSQDDGWESAMNTEAFF.

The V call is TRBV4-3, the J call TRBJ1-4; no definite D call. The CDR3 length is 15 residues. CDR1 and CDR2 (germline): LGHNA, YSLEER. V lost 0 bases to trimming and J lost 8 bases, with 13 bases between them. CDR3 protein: CASSQDRLVREKLFF. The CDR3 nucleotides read TGCGCCAGCAGCCAAGATCGACTGGTTAGGGAAAAACTGTTTTTT.

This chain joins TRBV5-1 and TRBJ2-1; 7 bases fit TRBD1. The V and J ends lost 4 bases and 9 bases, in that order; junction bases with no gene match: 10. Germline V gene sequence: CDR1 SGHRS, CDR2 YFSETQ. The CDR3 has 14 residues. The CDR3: CASSIRQGTAEQFF. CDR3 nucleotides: TGCGCCAGCAGCATCCGACAGGGAACGGCTGAGCAGTTCTTC. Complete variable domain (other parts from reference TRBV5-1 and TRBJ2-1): KAGVTQTPRYLIKTRGQQVTLSCSPISGHRSVSWYQQTPGQGLQFLFEYFSETQRNKGNFPGRFSGRQFSNSRSEMNVSTLELGDSALYLCASSIRQGTAEQFFGPGTRLTVL.

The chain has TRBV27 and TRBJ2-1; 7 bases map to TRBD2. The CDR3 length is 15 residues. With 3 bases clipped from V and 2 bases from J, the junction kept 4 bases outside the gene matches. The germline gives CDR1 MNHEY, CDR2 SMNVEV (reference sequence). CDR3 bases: TGTGCCAGCAGTTTGGGGGGGAGAACCTACAATGAGCAGTTCTTC. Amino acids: CASSLGGRTYNEQFF.

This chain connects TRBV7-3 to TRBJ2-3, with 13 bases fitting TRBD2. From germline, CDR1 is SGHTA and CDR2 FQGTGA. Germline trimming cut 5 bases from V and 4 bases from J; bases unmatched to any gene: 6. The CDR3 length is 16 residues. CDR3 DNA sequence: TGTGCCAGCAGCCCCACCGGGACTAGCGGGGCAGATACGCAGTATTTT. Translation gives CASSPTGTSGADTQYF.

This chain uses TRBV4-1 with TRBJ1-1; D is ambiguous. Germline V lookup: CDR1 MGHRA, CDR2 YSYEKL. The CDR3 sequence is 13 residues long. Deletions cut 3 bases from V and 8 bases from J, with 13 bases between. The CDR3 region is CASSQAREVEAFF. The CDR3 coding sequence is TGCGCCAGCAGCCAGGCCCGGGAGGTGGAAGCTTTCTTT.

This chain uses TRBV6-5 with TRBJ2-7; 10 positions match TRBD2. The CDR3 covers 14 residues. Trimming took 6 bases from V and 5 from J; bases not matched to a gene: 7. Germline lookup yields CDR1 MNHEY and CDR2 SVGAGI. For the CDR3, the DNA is TGTGCCAGCAGGGTAAGCGGGAGGGCCCACGAGCAGTACTTC. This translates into CASRVSGRAHEQYF.

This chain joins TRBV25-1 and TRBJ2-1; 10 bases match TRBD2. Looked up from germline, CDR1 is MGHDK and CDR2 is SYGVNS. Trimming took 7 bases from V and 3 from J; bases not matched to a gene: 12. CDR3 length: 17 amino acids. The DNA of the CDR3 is TGTGCCAGCACCGGACCTGTACTAGCGGGATTCTACAATGAGCAGTTCTTC. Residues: CASTGPVLAGFYNEQFF.

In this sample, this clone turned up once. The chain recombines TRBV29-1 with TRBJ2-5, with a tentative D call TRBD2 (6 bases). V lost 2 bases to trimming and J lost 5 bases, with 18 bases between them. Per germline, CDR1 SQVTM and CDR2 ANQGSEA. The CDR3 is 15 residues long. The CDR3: CSVERLEGGVETQYF. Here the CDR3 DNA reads TGCAGCGTTGAAAGGCTGGAGGGAGGAGTTGAGACCCAGTACTTC. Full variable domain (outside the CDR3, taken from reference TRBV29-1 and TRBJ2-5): SAVISQKPSRDICQRGTSLTIQCQVDSQVTMMFWYRQQPGQSLTLIATANQGSEATYESGFVIDKFPISRPNLTFSTLTVSNMSPEDSSIYLCSVERLEGGVETQYFGPGTRLLVL.

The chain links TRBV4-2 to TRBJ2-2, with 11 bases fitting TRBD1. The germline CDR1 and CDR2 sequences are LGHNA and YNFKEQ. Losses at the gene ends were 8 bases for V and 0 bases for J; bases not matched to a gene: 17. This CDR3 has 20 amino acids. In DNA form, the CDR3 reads TGTGCCAGCGGCAATCTGCAGGGGACAGGGGGATTCGCGAACACCGGGGAGCTGTTTTTT. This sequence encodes CASGNLQGTGGFANTGELFF.

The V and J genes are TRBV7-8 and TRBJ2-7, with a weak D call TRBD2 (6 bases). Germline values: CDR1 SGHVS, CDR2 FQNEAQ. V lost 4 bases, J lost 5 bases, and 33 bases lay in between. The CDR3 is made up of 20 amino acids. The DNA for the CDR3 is TGTGCCAGCAGCTCATCATTGGGGGGAAGGGTCGGCCTAGCTGACCACGAGCAGTACTTC. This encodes CASSSSLGGRVGLADHEQYF.

CDR3 DNA sequence: TGTGCCAGCTCTCCCTCCGACACCGGGGAGCTGTTTTTT. Amino acid sequence: CASSPSDTGELFF. V and J are TRBV18 and TRBJ2-2; D remains unclear. The CDR3 length is 13 residues. V was cut by 6 bases and J by 3 bases, with 8 bases left in between. Germline CDR1 reads KGHSH; CDR2 reads LQKENI.

Here the CDR3 DNA reads TGTGCCAGCAGTGTGAAGCCGAACACTGAAGCTTTCTTT. As protein: CASSVKPNTEAFF. The rearrangement uses TRBV2 and TRBJ1-1; D not certain. CDR1 and CDR2 from the germline V gene are SNHLY and FYNNEI. The CDR3 totals 13 residues. V was trimmed by 4 bases and J by 1 base, leaving 7 bases between them.

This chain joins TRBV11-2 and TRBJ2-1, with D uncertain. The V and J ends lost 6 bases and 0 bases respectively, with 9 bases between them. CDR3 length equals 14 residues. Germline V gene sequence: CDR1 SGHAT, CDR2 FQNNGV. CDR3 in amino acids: CASRFESSYNEQFF. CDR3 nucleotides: TGTGCCAGCAGATTTGAGAGCTCCTACAATGAGCAGTTCTTC.

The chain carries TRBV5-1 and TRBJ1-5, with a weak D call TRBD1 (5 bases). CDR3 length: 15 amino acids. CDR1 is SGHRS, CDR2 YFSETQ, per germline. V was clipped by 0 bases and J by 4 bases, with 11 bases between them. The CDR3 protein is CASSLAGTNNQPQHF. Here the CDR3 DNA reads TGCGCCAGCAGCTTGGCCGGGACTAATAATCAGCCCCAGCATTTT.

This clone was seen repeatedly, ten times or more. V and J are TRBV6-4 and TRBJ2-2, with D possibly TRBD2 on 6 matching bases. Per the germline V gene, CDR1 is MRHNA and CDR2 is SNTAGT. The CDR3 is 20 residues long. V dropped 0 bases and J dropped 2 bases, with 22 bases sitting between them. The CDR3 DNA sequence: TGTGCCAGCAGTGACTCGAGCACGAGGGGCGGGACTTTAAACACCGGGGAGCTGTTTTTT. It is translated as CASSDSSTRGGTLNTGELFF.

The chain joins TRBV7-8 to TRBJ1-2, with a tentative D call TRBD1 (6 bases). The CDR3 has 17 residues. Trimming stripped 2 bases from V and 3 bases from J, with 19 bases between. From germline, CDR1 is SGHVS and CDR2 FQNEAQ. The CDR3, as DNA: TGTGCCAGCAGCTTACTGGGACACAGATCCCCGGACTATGGCTACACCTTC. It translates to CASSLLGHRSPDYGYTF.

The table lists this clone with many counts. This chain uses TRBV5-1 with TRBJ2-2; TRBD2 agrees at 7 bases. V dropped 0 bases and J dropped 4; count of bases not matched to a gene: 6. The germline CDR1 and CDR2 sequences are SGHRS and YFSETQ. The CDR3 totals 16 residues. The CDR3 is CASSLAGLGGTGELFF. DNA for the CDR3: TGCGCCAGCAGCTTGGCTGGACTAGGAGGCACCGGGGAGCTGTTTTTT.

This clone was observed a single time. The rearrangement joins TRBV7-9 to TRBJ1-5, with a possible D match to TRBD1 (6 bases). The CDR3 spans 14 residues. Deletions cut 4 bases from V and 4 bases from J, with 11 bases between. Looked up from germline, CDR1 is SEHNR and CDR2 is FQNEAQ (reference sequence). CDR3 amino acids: CASSSDRFNQPQHF. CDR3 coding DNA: TGTGCCAGCAGCTCAGACAGGTTTAATCAGCCCCAGCATTTT.

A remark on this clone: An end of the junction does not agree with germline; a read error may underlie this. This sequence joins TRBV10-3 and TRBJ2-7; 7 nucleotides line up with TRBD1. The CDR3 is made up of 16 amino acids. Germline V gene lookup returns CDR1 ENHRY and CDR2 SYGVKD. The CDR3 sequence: CAISKSGQKISYEQYF. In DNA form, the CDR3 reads TGTGCCATCAGTAAGTCGGGACAGAAAATCTCCTACGAGCAGTACTTC.

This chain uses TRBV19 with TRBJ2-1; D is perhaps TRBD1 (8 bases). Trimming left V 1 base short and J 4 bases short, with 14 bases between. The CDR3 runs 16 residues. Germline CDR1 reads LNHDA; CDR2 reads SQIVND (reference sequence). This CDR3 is CASSIGSGTGYNEQFF. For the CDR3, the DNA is TGTGCCAGTAGTATAGGAAGCGGGACAGGTTACAATGAGCAGTTCTTC.

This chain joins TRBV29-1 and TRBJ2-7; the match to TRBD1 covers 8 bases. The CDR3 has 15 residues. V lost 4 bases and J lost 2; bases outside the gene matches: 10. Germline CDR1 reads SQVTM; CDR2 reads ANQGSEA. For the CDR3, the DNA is TGCAGCGTTGCTTTCGACAGGGGATTTACCTACGAGCAGTACTTC. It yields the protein CSVAFDRGFTYEQYF.

The CDR3 nucleotides read TGCGCCAGCAGCCCGGGGACAGGGTCCTACGAGCAGTACTTC. Protein sequence: CASSPGTGSYEQYF. V is TRBV5-1 and J is TRBJ2-7, with TRBD1 matching 9 bases. Germline-derived CDR1 and CDR2 are SGHRS and YFSETQ. The CDR3 length is 14 residues. V trimming: 4 bases; J trimming: 1 base; junction bases outside the gene matches: 3.

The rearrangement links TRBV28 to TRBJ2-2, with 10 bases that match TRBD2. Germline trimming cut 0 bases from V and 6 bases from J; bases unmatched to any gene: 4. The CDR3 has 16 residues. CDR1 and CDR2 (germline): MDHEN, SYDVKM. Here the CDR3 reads CASSLWGTSEAGELFF. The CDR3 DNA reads TGTGCCAGCAGTTTATGGGGGACTAGCGAGGCCGGGGAGCTGTTTTTT.

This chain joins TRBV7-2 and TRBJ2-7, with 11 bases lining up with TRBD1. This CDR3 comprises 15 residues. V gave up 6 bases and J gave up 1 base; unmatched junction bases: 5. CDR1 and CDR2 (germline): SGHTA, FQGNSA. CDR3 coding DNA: TGTGCCAGCAGTAACGGACAGGGGGCATCCTACGAGCAGTACTTC. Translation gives CASSNGQGASYEQYF. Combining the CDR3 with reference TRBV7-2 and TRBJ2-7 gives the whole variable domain GAGVSQSPSNKVTEKGKDVELRCDPISGHTALYWYRQSLGQGLEFLIYFQGNSAPDKSGLPSDRFSAERTGGSVSTLTIQRTQQEDSAVYLCASSNGQGASYEQYFGPGTRLTVT.